This TCR beta chain was sequenced in a study of high-grade serous ovarian cancer treatment subgroups. Study results and caveats: Higher neoantigen levels went with greater TCR clonal relatedness.

The tumor samples were collected prior to definitive surgery or chemotherapy. CDR3 length: 14 residues. Deletions cut 0 bases from V and 4 bases from J, with 7 bases between. Germline CDR1 and CDR2: MNHNY and SVGAGI (reference sequence). Clones were read by immunoSEQ multiplex PCR, and TCRdb kept only the in-frame ones, dropping some. The sample includes 11,000 or so clones, less than 90% of them seen just once. Concerning this clone: Its antigen remains unknown.

This receptor was identified in a human donor with high-grade serous ovarian cancer. This chain joins TRBV6-6 and TRBJ2-1; D call uncertain. The source material was tumor tissue. The CDR3 here is CASSYSDLYNEQFF. The DNA for the CDR3 is TGTGCCAGCAGTTACTCGGACCTATACAATGAGCAGTTCTTC.